This T cell receptor beta chain was captured in a study of blood T cell repertoires in COVID-19. As regards this clone: This same CDR3 is encoded by further DNA sequences in the sample.

The length of the CDR3 is 13 residues. Germline V CDR1 and CDR2: MNHNY, SVGAGI (reference sequence). Trimming cost V 8 bases and J 0 bases; bases outside gene matches: 1. Sequencing used immunoSEQ multiplex PCR; TCRdb keeps in-frame clones, though not all of them. Of 130,000 or so clones listed, roughly 84% are singletons. Sequencing was done on a sample of PBMCs or T cells enriched from blood (not recorded which). The sequence came from a woman younger than 45 who had recovered from COVID-19. The V and J genes are TRBV6-6 and TRBJ1-3; the match to TRBD1 covers 7 bases. CDR3 coding DNA: TGTGCCAGCCGGGACAGCTCTGGAAACACCATATATTTT. Protein product: CASRDSSGNTIYF.